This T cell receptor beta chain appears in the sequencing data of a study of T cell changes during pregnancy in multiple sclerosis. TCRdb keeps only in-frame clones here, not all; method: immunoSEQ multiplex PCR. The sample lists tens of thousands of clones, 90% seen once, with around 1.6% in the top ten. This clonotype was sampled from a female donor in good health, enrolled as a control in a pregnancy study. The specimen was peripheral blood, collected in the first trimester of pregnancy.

This CDR3 reads CASSHPGTPNTGELFF. CDR3 coding DNA: TGTGCCAGCAGCCACCCCGGGACACCGAACACCGGGGAGCTGTTTTTT. The chain is built from TRBV7-9 and TRBJ2-2, with a weak D call TRBD1 (6 bases). Trimming stripped 5 bases from V and 0 bases from J, with 13 bases between. The germline V gene has CDR1 SEHNR and CDR2 FQNEAQ (reference sequence). This CDR3 spans 16 amino acids.